The 24 T cell receptor beta chains presented below share a single source sample, sequenced in a study of cytomegalovirus exposure and HLA in healthy donors. This PCR relied on a set of 60 Vbeta primers and 13 Jbeta primers. This table comes from immunoSEQ multiplex PCR, and its TCRdb copy is limited to in-frame clones, with some not included. The repertoire includes 130,000 to 150,000 clones, around 77% of them detected once, and 6.5% to 8% sits in the top ten. Input material: PBMCs. These receptors all stem from a woman aged 40 to 50 in good health and CMV-seropositive.

This clone was counted once. The genes are TRBV9 and TRBJ1-1, with D uncertain. V lost 4 bases, J lost 1 base, and 11 bases lay in between. The CDR3 spans 14 residues. Germline V CDR1 and CDR2: SGDLS, YYNGEE. The CDR3 is CASSPVRGNTEAFF. CDR3 DNA: TGTGCCAGCAGCCCCGTTCGGGGGAACACTGAAGCTTTCTTT.

The rearrangement links TRBV19 to TRBJ2-2; 8 bases are a match to TRBD1. Germline values: CDR1 LNHDA, CDR2 SQIVND (reference sequence). V gave up 3 bases and J gave up 1 base; unmatched junction bases: 1. This CDR3 comprises 15 residues. Written as DNA, the CDR3 is TGTGCCAGTAGTATGGGACAGGTGAACACCGGGGAGCTGTTTTTT. The encoded protein is CASSMGQVNTGELFF. The whole variable domain, filled in from reference TRBV19 and TRBJ2-2, reads DGGITQSPKYLFRKEGQNVTLSCEQNLNHDAMYWYRQDPGQGLRLIYYSQIVNDFQKGDIAEGYSVSREKKESFPLTVTSAQKNPTAFYLCASSMGQVNTGELFFGEGSRLTVL.

V is TRBV19 and J is TRBJ2-2; 9 bases align to TRBD1. CDR3 length equals 15 residues. V lost 9 bases and J lost 4; bases outside the gene matches: 9. Germline CDR1 LNHDA, CDR2 SQIVND (reference sequence). CDR3 sequence (DNA): TGTGCCAGCAAAGGGACAGGGTCGGGCACCGGGGAGCTGTTTTTT. It translates to CASKGTGSGTGELFF.

There are a few counts of this clone. The chain combines TRBV5-6 with TRBJ1-6; the match to TRBD1 covers 7 bases. This CDR3 is built from 15 residues. CDR1 and CDR2 from the germline V gene are SGHDT and YYEEEE. V lost 3 bases to trimming and J lost 9 bases; unmatched junction nucleotides: 9. CDR3 bases: TGTGCCAGCAGCTACGGCGGGACAGCTCGTTCACCCCTCCACTTT. Encoded protein: CASSYGGTARSPLHF.

The chain recombines TRBV6-1 with TRBJ2-5, with 8 bases identical to TRBD2. The CDR3 sequence is 15 residues long. V lost 4 bases and J lost 2; bases outside the gene matches: 6. CDR1 MNHNS and CDR2 SASEGT come from the germline V gene. For the CDR3, the DNA is TGTGCCAGCAGTGGGGTTGCGGGGGGACAAGAGACCCAGTACTTC. Its protein product is CASSGVAGGQETQYF.

This clone was counted a few times. The CDR3 DNA follows: TGTGCCAGCAGCCTCACGGAGGGGGCAGCTTTCTTT. Encoded protein: CASSLTEGAAFF. The genes are TRBV7-9 and TRBJ1-1; TRBD1 agrees at 7 bases. Trimming at V came to 5 bases and at J to 10 bases, leaving 7 bases not matched to a gene. The CDR3 loop spans 12 amino acids. The germline CDR1 and CDR2 sequences are SEHNR and FQNEAQ (reference sequence).

The count of this clone is one. The genes are TRBV5-1 and TRBJ2-1; 10 positions agree with TRBD2. V gave up 4 bases and J gave up 9 bases; unmatched junction bases: 13. CDR3 length equals 16 residues. In germline, CDR1 is SGHRS, CDR2 YFSETQ. CDR3 DNA: TGCGCCAGCAGCCCCCAAGCGGGGGGGCAATCTACTGAGCAGTTCTTC. Translated, it gives CASSPQAGGQSTEQFF.

The chain links TRBV7-2 to TRBJ2-2, with D maybe TRBD1 (5 bases). The germline V and J ends were trimmed by 0 bases and 4 bases, with 9 bases remaining between them. CDR3 size: 15 residues. Germline assignment: CDR1 SGHTA and CDR2 FQGNSA. The CDR3 DNA is TGTGCCAGCAGCTTAGCTTCCAGGGCCACCGGGGAGCTGTTTTTT. Translation: CASSLASRATGELFF.

Only a few counts were recorded for this clone. The chain carries TRBV2 and TRBJ2-7; 13 positions match TRBD2. This CDR3 is built from 15 residues. V lost 6 bases to trimming and J lost 2 bases; unmatched junction nucleotides: 4. Germline V gene lookup returns CDR1 SNHLY and CDR2 FYNNEI. In DNA form, the CDR3 reads TGTGCCAGCAGCCGCACTAGCGGGGGGGCCTACGAGCAGTACTTC. Its translation: CASSRTSGGAYEQYF. Complete variable domain (other parts from reference TRBV2 and TRBJ2-7): EPEVTQTPSHQVTQMGQEVILRCVPISNHLYFYWYRQILGQKVEFLVSFYNNEISEKSEIFDDQFSVERPDGSNFTLKIRSTKLEDSAMYFCASSRTSGGAYEQYFGPGTRLTVT.

This clone came up a few times. Distinct nucleotide sequences in the sample also encode this CDR3. This sequence joins TRBV18 and TRBJ1-2; maybe TRBD1 (5 bases). There are 13 residues in the CDR3. Germline assignment: CDR1 KGHSH and CDR2 LQKENI. Trimming removed 4 bases from V and 6 bases from J, with 12 bases in between. The CDR3 reads CASSQRDSDGYTF. CDR3 in DNA: TGTGCCAGCTCACAAAGAGACAGTGATGGCTACACCTTC.

The rearrangement links TRBV2 to TRBJ1-6, with D unclear. There are 12 residues in the CDR3. V lost 3 bases and J lost 7, with 4 bases in between. Germline V gene data show CDR1 as SNHLY and CDR2 as FYNNEI. Here the CDR3 DNA reads TGTGCCAGCAGTGATACAAATTCACCCCTCCACTTT. This codes for CASSDTNSPLHF.

The CDR3 here is CAWARGGRETQYF. DNA for the CDR3: TGTGCCTGGGCGCGGGGGGGCCGGGAGACCCAGTACTTC. The chain couples TRBV30 to TRBJ2-5, with 9 bases aligning to TRBD2. V was clipped by 5 bases and J by 5 bases; unmatched bases: 6. The CDR3 has 13 amino acids. Germline CDR1 GTSNPN, CDR2 SVGIG (reference sequence).

V is TRBV11-2 and J is TRBJ2-5; TRBD2 agrees at 11 bases. V was pared by 3 bases and J by 2 bases, with 2 bases of the junction left unmatched. This CDR3 is 15 amino acids long. CDR1 is SGHAT, CDR2 FQNNGV, per germline. The CDR3 loop is CASSFSGGVQETQYF. In DNA form, the CDR3 reads TGTGCCAGCAGCTTTAGCGGGGGGGTTCAAGAGACCCAGTACTTC.

V gene TRBV2 combines with J gene TRBJ1-2; D not certain. Germline V CDR1 and CDR2: SNHLY, FYNNEI. With 5 bases removed from V and 0 bases from J, the gap between germline ends came to 13 bases. The length of the CDR3 is 15 residues. As DNA, the CDR3 is TGTGCCAGCAGTACTTACCTAAGCCCTAACTATGGCTACACCTTC. Translating gives CASSTYLSPNYGYTF.

The table lists this clone with a count of one. The chain combines TRBV5-1 with TRBJ1-1, with 9 bases fitting TRBD1. In germline, CDR1 is SGHRS, CDR2 YFSETQ. V lost 4 bases, J lost 1 base, and 5 bases stayed unmatched. CDR3 length: 15 residues. CDR3 sequence: CASSLGTGPNTEAFF. CDR3 nucleotides: TGCGCCAGCAGCCTGGGGACAGGGCCGAACACTGAAGCTTTCTTT.

The V gene is TRBV11-1, the J gene TRBJ2-5; no clear D gene. This CDR3 region has 13 residues. Germline V CDR1 and CDR2: SGHAT, FQDESV (reference sequence). V was cut by 1 base and J by 3 bases, with 6 bases left in between. This CDR3 is CASSLGQKETQYF. The DNA for the CDR3 is TGTGCCAGCAGCTTAGGGCAGAAAGAGACCCAGTACTTC.

The chain employs TRBV7-6 and TRBJ2-5; TRBD2 aligns across 8 bases. Germline CDR1 reads SGHVS; CDR2 reads FNYEAQ. The CDR3 has 14 residues. Germline trimming cut 7 bases from V and 4 bases from J; bases unmatched to any gene: 8. CDR3 in amino acids: CASTTAGGPETQYF. The CDR3 nucleotides are TGTGCCAGCACTACTGCGGGGGGCCCAGAGACCCAGTACTTC.

Only a few counts were recorded for this clone. The rearrangement links TRBV6-1 to TRBJ1-1; maybe TRBD1 (5 bases). The CDR3 extends over 15 amino acids. The V gene lost 6 bases and the J gene lost 1 base, with 15 bases spanning the gap. Germline values: CDR1 MNHNS, CDR2 SASEGT. Here the CDR3 DNA reads TGTGCCAGCAGAATCTTACAAACAGGGAACACTGAAGCTTTCTTT. Translation: CASRILQTGNTEAFF.

The V and J genes are TRBV2 and TRBJ2-5, with TRBD2 as a possible D gene (6 bases). V lost 4 bases and J lost 5, with 17 bases in between. Germline V gene lookup returns CDR1 SNHLY and CDR2 FYNNEI. The CDR3 is made up of 15 amino acids. DNA for the CDR3: TGTGCCAGCAGTGGGAGGGCAGGTGAAGGGGAGACCCAGTACTTC. It encodes CASSGRAGEGETQYF. The full variable domain, completed using reference TRBV2 and TRBJ2-5, is EPEVTQTPSHQVTQMGQEVILRCVPISNHLYFYWYRQILGQKVEFLVSFYNNEISEKSEIFDDQFSVERPDGSNFTLKIRSTKLEDSAMYFCASSGRAGEGETQYFGPGTRLLVL.

The V call is TRBV11-2, the J call TRBJ1-6; no clear D gene. The CDR3 spans 14 residues. Trimming stripped 1 base from V and 6 bases from J, with 7 bases between. Germline CDR1 reads SGHAT; CDR2 reads FQNNGV. CDR3 nucleotide sequence: TGTGCCAGCAGCTTAGCCCAGGTTAATTCACCCCTCCACTTT. This encodes CASSLAQVNSPLHF.

The chain employs TRBV5-1 and TRBJ2-7, with D possibly TRBD2 on 5 matching bases. The CDR3 covers 15 residues. The germline gives CDR1 SGHRS, CDR2 YFSETQ. Trimming stripped 0 bases from V and 0 bases from J, with 10 bases between. The CDR3 bases are TGCGCCAGCAGCTTGGCGAGCGGATCCTCCTACGAGCAGTACTTC. This sequence encodes CASSLASGSSYEQYF.

This chain joins TRBV5-5 and TRBJ2-1, with D possibly matching TRBD2 (5 bases). V dropped 4 bases and J dropped 5 bases, with 7 bases sitting between them. The CDR3 spans 12 residues. The germline V gene encodes CDR1 SGHKS and CDR2 YYEKEE (reference sequence). The CDR3 loop is CASSPGNNEQFF. The CDR3 DNA reads TGTGCCAGCAGCCCCGGGAACAATGAGCAGTTCTTC.

J is TRBJ2-3 and V is TRBV5-4; 9 positions match TRBD2. V shed 0 bases, J shed 3 bases, and the junction held 2 bases outside the gene matches. This CDR3 comprises 15 residues. From germline, CDR1 is SGHNT and CDR2 YYREEE (reference sequence). The CDR3 region is CASSLGLAGTDTQYF. The DNA for the CDR3 is TGTGCCAGCAGCTTGGGGCTAGCGGGGACAGATACGCAGTATTTT.

The chain recombines TRBV7-9 with TRBJ1-2, with TRBD1 identical over 7 bases. The junction had 10 bases not matched to a gene; V was cut back by 6 bases and J by 9 bases. Germline CDR1 SEHNR, CDR2 FQNEAQ (reference sequence). The CDR3 has 13 amino acids. CDR3 region: CASSRDSVKSYTF. Written as DNA, the CDR3 is TGTGCCAGCAGTCGGGACAGTGTGAAAAGCTACACCTTC.